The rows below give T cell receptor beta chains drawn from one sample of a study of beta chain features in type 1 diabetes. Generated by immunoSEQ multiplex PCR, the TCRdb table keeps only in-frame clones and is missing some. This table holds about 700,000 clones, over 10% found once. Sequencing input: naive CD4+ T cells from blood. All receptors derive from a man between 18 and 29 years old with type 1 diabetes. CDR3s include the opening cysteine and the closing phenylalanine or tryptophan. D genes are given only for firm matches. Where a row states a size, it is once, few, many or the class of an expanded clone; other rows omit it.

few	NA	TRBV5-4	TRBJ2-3	CASSLGGRDGYTQYF	TGTGCCAGCAGCTTGGGGGGGCGCGACGGATATACGCAGTATTTT
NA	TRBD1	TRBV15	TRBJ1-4	CATSRDKGAGVSTNEKLFF	TGTGCCACCAGCAGAGATAAGGGGGCAGGGGTTTCGACTAATGAAAAACTGTTTTTT
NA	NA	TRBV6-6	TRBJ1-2	CASGDDYGYTF	TGTGCCAGCGGGGACGACTATGGCTACACCTTC
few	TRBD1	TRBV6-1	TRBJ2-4	CATHGTVSGNIQYF	TGTGCCACCCACGGGACAGTGAGCGGAAACATTCAGTACTTC
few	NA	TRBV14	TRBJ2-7	CASSPLGPYSYEQYF	TGTGCCAGCAGCCCTTTGGGACCCTACTCCTACGAGCAGTACTTC
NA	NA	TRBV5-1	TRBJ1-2	CASSLGQSYGYTF	TGCGCCAGCAGCTTGGGACAGTCCTATGGCTACACCTTC
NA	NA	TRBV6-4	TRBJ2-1	CASSDSRGSSYNEQFF	TGTGCCAGCAGTGACTCAAGGGGGAGCTCCTACAATGAGCAGTTCTTC
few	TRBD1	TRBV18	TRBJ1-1	CASSPQDREAFF	TGTGCCAGCTCACCACAGGACAGGGAAGCTTTCTTT
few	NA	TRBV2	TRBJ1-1	CALGGGTEAFF	TGTGCCCTGGGGGGTGGTACTGAAGCTTTCTTT
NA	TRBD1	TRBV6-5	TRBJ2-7	CASRDHGTGSSEQYF	TGTGCCAGCAGAGACCACGGGACAGGCTCCTCCGAGCAGTACTTC
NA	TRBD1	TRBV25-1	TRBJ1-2	CASSGIQQGADGYTF	TGTGCCAGCAGTGGCATCCAACAGGGGGCCGATGGCTACACCTTC
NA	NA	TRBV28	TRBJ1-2	CASSLGALLGYTF	TGTGCCAGCAGTTTGGGGGCCTTGCTTGGCTACACCTTC
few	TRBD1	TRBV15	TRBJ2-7	CATSRGGDSSYEQYF	TGTGCCACCAGCAGAGGAGGGGACAGCTCCTACGAGCAGTACTTC
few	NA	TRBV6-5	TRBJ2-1	CASSHDNEQFF	TGTGCCAGCAGTCACGACAATGAGCAGTTCTTC
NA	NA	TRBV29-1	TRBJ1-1	CSVEGTENTEAFF	TGCAGCGTTGAAGGGACAGAGAACACTGAAGCTTTCTTT
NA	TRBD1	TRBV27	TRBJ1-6	CASSQDRDYNSPLHF	TGTGCCAGCAGCCAGGACAGGGACTATAATTCACCCCTCCACTTT
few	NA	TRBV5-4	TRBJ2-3	CASSPGGQNGDTQYF	TGTGCCAGCAGCCCGGGTGGGCAGAACGGGGATACGCAGTATTTT
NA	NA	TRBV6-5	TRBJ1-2	CASSYRPIYGYTF	TGTGCCAGCAGTTACCGACCGATCTATGGCTACACCTTC
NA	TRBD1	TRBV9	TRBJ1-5	CASSEMTRQGATKISNQPQHF	TGTGCCAGCAGCGAAATGACTAGACAGGGGGCTACGAAAATAAGCAATCAGCCCCAGCATTTT
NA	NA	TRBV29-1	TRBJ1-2	CSVDREDSYGYTF	TGCAGCGTTGACAGGGAGGACAGCTATGGCTACACCTTC
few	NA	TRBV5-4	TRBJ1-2	CASSFESNYGYTF	TGTGCCAGCAGCTTCGAGTCTAACTATGGCTACACCTTC
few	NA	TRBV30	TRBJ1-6	CAWRIGAELHF	TGTGCCTGGAGAATTGGGGCAGAACTCCACTTT
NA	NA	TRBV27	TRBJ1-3	CASSRGARGNTIYF	TGTGCCAGCAGTCGAGGGGCGCGCGGAAACACCATATATTTT
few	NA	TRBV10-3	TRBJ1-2	CAISEYKEPPFGYTF	TGTGCCATCAGTGAGTACAAGGAACCCCCCTTTGGCTACACCTTC
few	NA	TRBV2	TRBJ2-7	CASMLGSYEQYF	TGTGCCAGCATGCTAGGGTCTTACGAGCAGTACTTC
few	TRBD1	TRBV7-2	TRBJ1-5	CASSLGTGLLQPQHF	TGTGCCAGCAGCTTAGGGACAGGGTTGCTTCAGCCCCAGCATTTT
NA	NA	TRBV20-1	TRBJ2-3	CSARWDTQYF	TGCAGTGCTAGATGGGATACGCAGTATTTT
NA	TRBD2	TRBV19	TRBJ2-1	CASSILSGGSYNEQFF	TGTGCCAGTAGTATTTTGTCGGGGGGCTCCTACAATGAGCAGTTCTTC
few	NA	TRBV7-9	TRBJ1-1	CASSTQAFF	TGTGCCAGCAGCACCCAAGCTTTCTTT
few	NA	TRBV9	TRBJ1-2	CASSVDTTYGYTF	TGTGCCAGCAGCGTAGACACAACCTATGGCTACACCTTC
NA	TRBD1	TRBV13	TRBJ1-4	CASSFLGQGSEKLFF	TGTGCCAGCAGCTTCCTGGGACAGGGGAGCGAAAAACTGTTTTTT
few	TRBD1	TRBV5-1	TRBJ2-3	CASSLGQGITDTQYF	TGCGCCAGCAGCCTCGGACAGGGGATTACAGATACGCAGTATTTT
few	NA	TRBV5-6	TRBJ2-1	CASSLEGNPYNEQFF	TGTGCCAGCAGCTTGGAAGGGAATCCCTACAATGAGCAGTTCTTC
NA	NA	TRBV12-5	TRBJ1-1	CASGFDTYTEAFF	TGTGCTAGTGGTTTCGACACCTACACTGAAGCTTTCTTT
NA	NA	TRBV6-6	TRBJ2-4	CASSYAQHKNIQYF	TGTGCCAGCAGTTACGCCCAGCACAAAAACATTCAGTACTTC
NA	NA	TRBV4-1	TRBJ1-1	CASSQDMRQVNTEAFF	TGCGCCAGCAGCCAAGACATGAGACAGGTGAACACTGAAGCTTTCTTT
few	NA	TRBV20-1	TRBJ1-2	CSASDGGGYTF	TGCAGTGCTTCCGACGGAGGTGGCTACACCTTC
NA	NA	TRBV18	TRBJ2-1	CASSPRKTGASNEQFF	TGTGCCAGCTCACCACGGAAGACGGGTGCTTCCAATGAGCAGTTCTTC
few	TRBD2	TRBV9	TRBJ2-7	CASSVASGDGEQYF	TGTGCCAGCAGCGTAGCTAGCGGCGACGGGGAGCAGTACTTC
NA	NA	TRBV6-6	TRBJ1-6	CASSSPGPLHF	TGTGCCAGCAGTTCCCCGGGACCCCTCCACTTT
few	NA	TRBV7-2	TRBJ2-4	CASSLAGRLGLAAKNIQYF	TGTGCCAGCAGCTTAGCGGGGCGACTGGGTCTCGCGGCCAAAAACATTCAGTACTTC
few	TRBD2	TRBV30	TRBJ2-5	CAWSVVAGAQQTQYF	TGTGCCTGGAGTGTAGTAGCGGGGGCTCAGCAGACCCAGTACTTC
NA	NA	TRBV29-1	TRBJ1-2	CSVENKNYGYTF	TGCAGCGTTGAAAATAAAAACTATGGCTACACCTTC
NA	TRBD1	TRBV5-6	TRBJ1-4	CASSGTGGANEKLFF	TGTGCCAGCAGCGGGACAGGGGGCGCAAATGAAAAACTGTTTTTT
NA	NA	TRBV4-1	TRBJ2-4	CASSPASNGGNIQYF	TGCGCCAGCAGCCCGGCTTCAAATGGAGGAAACATTCAGTACTTC
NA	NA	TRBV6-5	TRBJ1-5	CASSPNRDVQPQHF	TGTGCCAGCAGTCCCAACAGGGACGTTCAGCCCCAGCATTTT
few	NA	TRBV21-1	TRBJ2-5	CASSKGGPNRRETQYF	TGTGCCAGCAGCAAAGGGGGACCCAATCGCCGGGAGACCCAGTACTTC
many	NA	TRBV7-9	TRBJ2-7	CASSLIYEQYF	TGTGCCAGCAGCTTAATCTACGAGCAGTACTTC
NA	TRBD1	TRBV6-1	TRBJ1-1	CASRGQGGDTEAFF	TGTGCCAGCAGGGGACAGGGCGGCGACACTGAAGCTTTCTTT